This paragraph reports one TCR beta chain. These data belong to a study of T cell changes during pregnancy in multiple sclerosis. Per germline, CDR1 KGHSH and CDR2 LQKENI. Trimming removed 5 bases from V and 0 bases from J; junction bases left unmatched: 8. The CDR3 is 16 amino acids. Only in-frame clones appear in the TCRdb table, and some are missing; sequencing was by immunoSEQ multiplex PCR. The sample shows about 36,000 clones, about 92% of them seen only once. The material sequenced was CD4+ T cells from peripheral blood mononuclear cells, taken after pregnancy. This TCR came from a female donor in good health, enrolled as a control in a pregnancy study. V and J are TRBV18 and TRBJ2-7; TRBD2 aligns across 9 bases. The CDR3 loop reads CASSKSGSGSSYEQYF. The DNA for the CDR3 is TGTGCCAGCTCAAAATCGGGTAGCGGGAGCTCCTACGAGCAGTACTTC.